Described below is a single T cell receptor (beta chain) sequence and its context. The data stem from a study of blood T cell repertoires in COVID-19. Only in-frame clones appear in the TCRdb table, and some are missing; sequencing was by immunoSEQ multiplex PCR. The sample yields 190,000 or so clones, 78% seen once. The germline CDR1 and CDR2 sequences are SGHNT and YYREEE (reference sequence). The CDR3 contains 13 residues. Trimming took off 4 bases at V and 4 bases at J, with 9 bases between the two ends. This TCR was sampled from a woman of 80 years or more with active or convalescent COVID-19. The sequenced sample consisted of peripheral blood. The rearrangement uses TRBV5-4 and TRBJ1-5; maybe TRBD1 (6 bases). As DNA, the CDR3 is TGTGCCAGCAGCACGGACAGAAATCAGCCCCAGCATTTT. Its translation: CASSTDRNQPQHF.